The sample holds a few counts of the clone carrying this T cell receptor beta chain. Its antigen is not identified. The sample originates from a study of T-cell reconstitution after alpha-beta-depleted transplantation in children. Researchers prepared the TCRbeta library using unique molecular identifiers, the study reports. Using its own MiXCR run on the PCR reads, TCRdb lists one record per CDR3 protein. The sample carries roughly 790,000 distinct CDR3 sequences, less than 20% recorded once. General observations from the study: T cells produced anew were the main source of T-cell counts and diversity one year after transplant.

The germline V gene has CDR1 DFQATT and CDR2 SNEGSKA (reference sequence). V lost 1 base and J lost 4; bases outside the gene matches: 3. This CDR3 region has 14 residues. The V gene is TRBV20-1, the J gene TRBJ1-3, with 8 bases identical to TRBD1. The source was PBMCs, mostly from graft donor cells, collected 360 days after TCRalphabeta/CD19-depleted stem cell transplant. The clonotype was recovered from a male patient between 5 and 17 years old who had a stem cell transplant for acute lymphoblastic leukemia, so the T cells may come from the graft donor. The CDR3 nucleotides are TGCAGTGCTAGAGTGGACAGGGTGGGAAACACCATATATTTT. It translates to CSARVDRVGNTIYF.